One and the same sample provided the 2 T cell receptor beta chains below, sequenced in a study of T-cell reconstitution after alpha-beta-depleted transplantation in children (dated by TCRdb to about 2016). Libraries were prepared through PCR. Sequencing relied on an Illumina HiSeq 2500. TCR libraries were prepared with molecular barcoding, using unique molecular identifiers to normalize TCRbeta repertoire quantification. Clones were called with MiXCR by TCRdb after fastp trimmed the public reads at Q25, and only in-frame beta chains were retained. Entries that share a CDR3 protein sequence are merged under the most common genes and DNA. The sample profile shows 200,000 to 250,000 distinct CDR3 sequences; around 9.6% of them were found once. Of the sample, less than 8% is held by the ten largest clones. The input for sequencing was PBMCs from the stem cell graft donor, taken from the stem cell graft. The receptors were sampled from a human donor who donated a stem cell graft to a child with acute lymphoblastic leukemia.

Many counts were recorded for this clonotype. CDR3 amino acids: CASSLSSQPQHF. DNA for the CDR3: TGTGCCAGCAGCTTGAGCAGCCAGCCCCAGCATTTT. The genes are TRBV5-6 and TRBJ1-5; D not certain. Germline V gene lookup returns CDR1 SGHDT and CDR2 YYEEEE. Between the trimmed V and J ends, which lost 1 base and 7 bases, there was a span of 6 bases. This CDR3 is 12 amino acids long.

This clonotype showed up many times. CDR3 sequence: CASSLDGQAEQYF. The CDR3 DNA sequence: TGCGCCAGCAGCTTGGATGGACAGGCCGAGCAGTACTTC. This chain uses TRBV5-1 with TRBJ2-7; 7 bases match TRBD1. V lost 0 bases and J lost 6; bases outside the gene matches: 3. The CDR3 runs 13 residues. Germline V CDR1 and CDR2: SGHRS, YFSETQ.